This T cell receptor beta chain was profiled in a study of shared clonotypes between healthy human individuals. Deep-level running was used for the assay. Evenly divided among several immunoSEQ plates was the genomic DNA of each subset. The protocol was immunoSEQ multiplex PCR, while the TCRdb copy is restricted to in-frame clones and leaves out a portion. The sample consists of over a million clones, around four fifths of them appearing once. Overall study results and limits: Generation probability values for non-shared clonotypes were lower than those for clonotypes shared by all four donors.

J lost 0 bases, V lost 2 bases, and 5 bases had no gene match. Per germline, CDR1 LGHNA and CDR2 YNFKEQ. The CDR3 runs to 17 residues. Nashville, Tennessee was home to all donors, who were Caucasian adults. This clone was counted ten times or more. Its target is unknown. The sequenced material came from memory CD4+ T cells sorted from blood. Subset reported: CD45RA-negative fraction. The chain links TRBV4-2 to TRBJ2-3, with 10 bases lining up with TRBD2. The origin of this receptor is a young man in good health. DNA for the CDR3: TGTGCCAGCAGCCAATCATCTAGCGGGGGAAGCACAGATACGCAGTATTTT. It codes for CASSQSSSGGSTDTQYF.